This T cell receptor (beta chain) was found in a study of shared clonotypes between healthy human individuals. The CDR3 is made up of 18 amino acids. Germline V gives CDR1 SGHAT, CDR2 FQNNGV. The V end was cut by 7 bases, the J end by 2 bases, with 25 bases between. Study-wide results and limits: Memory subsets generally showed lower estimated richness than naive subsets.

This clone has a single count. Its antigen is unidentified. Clones were read by immunoSEQ multiplex PCR, and TCRdb kept only the in-frame ones, dropping some. The profile covers fewer than 850,000 clones, with 90% appearing a single time and 34% taken by the ten largest. The V call is TRBV11-2, the J call TRBJ2-3, with D perhaps TRBD1 or TRBD2 (5 bases each). The TCR comes from a man aged 18 to 30 in good health. Some clones in this sample may be carry-over from other donors' samples. Sample: memory CD8+ T cells from PBMCs. Subset here: CD45RO+ cells pooled with CCR7-negative TemRA cells. The CDR3 coding sequence is TGTGCCAGCACCTCCGGGACGGTAGCGCAGGTTTTCACAGATACGCAGTATTTT. It yields the protein CASTSGTVAQVFTDTQYF. The full variable domain, in which reference TRBV11-2 and TRBJ2-3 provide the parts outside the CDR3, is EAGVAQSPRYKIIEKRQSVAFWCNPISGHATLYWYQQILGQGPKLLIQFQNNGVVDDSQLPKDRFSAERLKGVDSTLKIQPAKLEDSAVYLCASTSGTVAQVFTDTQYFGPGTRLTVL.